The entry that follows covers one TCR beta chain sequence. The repertoire was sequenced with immunoSEQ multiplex PCR; TCRdb's copy has only in-frame clones and lacks some. The table has 59,000 or so clones, around 87% seen once. This sample was taken from a study of OX40 agonist ivuxolimab in advanced cancers. With autoimmune disease history or systemic immunosuppression, patients were excluded. This TCR was sampled from an adult with an advanced solid tumor such as melanoma, head and neck, liver or kidney cancer. The sample was CD4+ or CD8+ T cells sorted from blood, taken in a trial of the OX40 agonist ivuxolimab.

The CDR3 is CASSLFGSLAYEQYF. The CDR3 bases are TGTGCCAGCAGCTTATTTGGGTCTCTTGCCTACGAGCAGTACTTC. V gene TRBV7-2 combines with J gene TRBJ2-7; D is unresolved. The germline CDR1 and CDR2 sequences are SGHTA and FQGNSA. This CDR3 contains 15 residues. V lost 2 bases, J lost 2 bases, and 13 bases lay in between.